These 25 T cell receptor beta chains were sequenced from one sample in a study of cytomegalovirus exposure and HLA in healthy donors. The PCR had 60 Vbeta and 13 Jbeta primers. The assay was immunoSEQ multiplex PCR, and TCRdb's table has in-frame clones only and misses some. Of tens of thousands of clones detected, roughly four fifths appear once; the ten largest clones hold under 2%. The sample comprised PBMCs. The receptor set was obtained from a woman in her thirties in good health and CMV-seronegative.

The chain is built from TRBV29-1 and TRBJ2-7, with 7 bases matching TRBD1. V shed 5 bases and J 3 bases; nucleotides not matched to a gene: 1. The germline V gene encodes CDR1 SQVTM and CDR2 ANQGSEA. The CDR3 is made up of 11 amino acids. CDR3 coding DNA: TGCAGCGTTTGGGACAGCTACGAGCAGTACTTC. Protein product: CSVWDSYEQYF.

CDR3 DNA: TGTGCCAGTGAGTACAGGTCCAGGGGGTCCTACAATGAGCAGTTCTTC. Translated: CASEYRSRGSYNEQFF. The rearrangement links TRBV19 to TRBJ2-1; 7 bases match TRBD1. Germline V gives CDR1 LNHDA, CDR2 SQIVND (reference sequence). This CDR3 is 16 amino acids long. The ends lost 8 bases at V and 1 base at J; junction bases unmatched: 11.

The chain couples TRBV7-9 to TRBJ2-3; 11 bases are a match to TRBD2. Germline trimming cut 5 bases from V and 2 bases from J; bases unmatched to any gene: 3. This CDR3 spans 15 amino acids. The germline gives CDR1 SEHNR, CDR2 FQNEAQ (reference sequence). CDR3 sequence reads: CASSLTSGITDTQYF. CDR3 nucleotides: TGTGCCAGCAGCCTGACTAGCGGGATCACAGATACGCAGTATTTT.

The gene calls are TRBV11-3 and TRBJ2-3; D is possibly TRBD1 (5 bases). Germline V gene data show CDR1 as SGHNT and CDR2 as YENEEA. This CDR3 is 16 amino acids long. Trimming removed 1 base from V and 2 bases from J, with 13 bases in between. CDR3 DNA sequence: TGTGCCAGCAGCTTAGGGTTTAGGGGCGACACAGATACGCAGTATTTT. It codes for CASSLGFRGDTDTQYF.

The V call is TRBV7-3, the J call TRBJ2-5; D is undetermined. Germline CDR1 is SGHTA and CDR2 is FQGTGA. The CDR3 spans 13 residues. The V end was cut by 1 base, the J end by 5 bases, with 8 bases between. CDR3 sequence (DNA): TGTGCCAGCAGCTTAAGTAGTTGGGAGACCCAGTACTTC. It yields the protein CASSLSSWETQYF.

The V gene is TRBV2, the J gene TRBJ2-7, with 7 bases aligning to TRBD2. The CDR3 is 15 residues long. The junction had 12 bases not matched to a gene; V was cut back by 7 bases and J by 3 bases. The germline V gene has CDR1 SNHLY and CDR2 FYNNEI. The CDR3 loop is CASTLGASGNYEQYF. Here the CDR3 DNA reads TGTGCCAGCACCCTAGGAGCTAGCGGAAACTACGAGCAGTACTTC.

This clone occurred a few times. This chain connects TRBV7-3 to TRBJ1-5, with 8 bases matching TRBD1. Trimming cost V 1 base and J 2 bases; bases outside gene matches: 22. Germline V gives CDR1 SGHTA, CDR2 FQGTGA. The CDR3 is 22 residues long. CDR3 region: CASSLIEGSGGTGLGRNQPQHF. CDR3 coding DNA: TGTGCCAGCAGCTTAATTGAAGGTAGTGGAGGGACAGGCCTCGGTCGCAATCAGCCCCAGCATTTT.

This chain joins TRBV7-9 and TRBJ2-1; 9 bases agree with TRBD2. CDR1 and CDR2 (germline): SEHNR, FQNEAQ (reference sequence). The CDR3 extends over 17 amino acids. J was trimmed by 0 bases and V by 6 bases; bases with no gene match: 9. CDR3 sequence reads: CASSLHAGGSSYNEQFF. The CDR3, as DNA: TGTGCCAGCAGTCTACACGCGGGGGGGAGCTCCTACAATGAGCAGTTCTTC.

This clone occurred a few times. V and J are TRBV7-3 and TRBJ2-3; possible D gene TRBD2, 7 bases. This CDR3 comprises 15 residues. From germline, CDR1 is SGHTA and CDR2 FQGTGA. V was trimmed by 1 base and J by 14 bases, leaving 22 bases between them. This CDR3 is CASSLNPEGGGRVYF. The CDR3 DNA follows: TGTGCCAGCAGCTTAAACCCCGAAGGGGGGGGCCGGGTGTATTTT.

This clone has more than one count but fewer than ten. This chain uses TRBV29-1 with TRBJ1-2, with D possibly matching TRBD1 (6 bases). Trimming cost V 1 base and J 8 bases, with 17 bases left between them. The CDR3 is made up of 14 amino acids. Germline V gene data show CDR1 as SQVTM and CDR2 as ANQGSEA. The CDR3 DNA reads TGCAGCGTTGAAGGGCAGGGGAAGGGGTCGGGCTACACCTTC. This translates into CSVEGQGKGSGYTF.

The chain links TRBV18 to TRBJ2-1, with 14 bases identical to TRBD2. The ends lost 3 bases at V and 9 bases at J; junction bases unmatched: 10. Per germline, CDR1 KGHSH and CDR2 LQKENI. This CDR3 region has 17 residues. CDR3 sequence: CASSPVGLAGAVGEQFF. CDR3 DNA: TGTGCCAGCTCACCCGTGGGACTAGCGGGAGCAGTCGGTGAGCAGTTCTTC. The full variable domain, with the rest looked up from reference TRBV18 and TRBJ2-1, is NAGVMQNPRHLVRRRGQEARLRCSPMKGHSHVYWYRQLPEEGLKFMVYLQKENIIDESGMPKERFSAEFPKEGPSILRIQQVVRGDSAAYFCASSPVGLAGAVGEQFFGPGTRLTVL.

The chain recombines TRBV12-5 with TRBJ1-4; maybe TRBD1 (5 bases). V gave up 0 bases and J gave up 2 bases, with 13 bases separating them. The CDR3 runs 17 residues. Germline V gene sequence: CDR1 LGHNT, CDR2 FRNRAP. In DNA, the CDR3 is TGTGCTAGTGGTTTGGTCAGACCAGGGATTACTAATGAAAAACTGTTTTTT. Residues: CASGLVRPGITNEKLFF.

V usage is TRBV5-1 and J usage is TRBJ1-5; 7 nucleotides agree with TRBD1. The CDR3 sequence is 19 residues long. CDR1 is SGHRS and CDR2 is YFSETQ in the germline V gene. Unmatched junction bases numbered 18, after V lost 6 bases and J lost 0 bases. In nucleotides, the CDR3 is TGCGCCAGCACCAACTTCGACAGGGACCCTCCTTATAGCAATCAGCCCCAGCATTTT. Protein product: CASTNFDRDPPYSNQPQHF.

This chain links TRBV7-9 with TRBJ1-1; possible D gene TRBD1, 5 bases. The germline V gene has CDR1 SEHNR and CDR2 FQNEAQ (reference sequence). The CDR3 spans 12 residues. V lost 5 bases, J lost 9 bases, and 13 bases lay in between. CDR3 protein: CASSRGTVKAFF. The CDR3 DNA follows: TGTGCCAGCAGCCGGGGGACGGTTAAAGCTTTCTTT.

The genes are TRBV7-8 and TRBJ2-1, with D unclear. Germline V gives CDR1 SGHVS, CDR2 FQNEAQ. The CDR3 has 15 residues. Between the trimmed V and J ends, which lost 0 bases and 6 bases, there was a span of 12 bases. The CDR3 coding sequence is TGTGCCAGCAGCTTAGCGGCCCTAGTAGGCAATGAGCAGTTCTTC. It codes for CASSLAALVGNEQFF.

The chain recombines TRBV7-3 with TRBJ2-2, with 9 bases matching TRBD2. After removal of 5 bases from V and 5 bases from J, the junction contained 9 bases not matched to a gene. The CDR3 extends over 16 amino acids. Germline lookup yields CDR1 SGHTA and CDR2 FQGTGA. For the CDR3, the DNA is TGTGCCAGCAGCACAACAGCGGGAGGACGGACCGGGGAGCTGTTTTTT. This translates into CASSTTAGGRTGELFF.

This clone was recorded once. V usage is TRBV28 and J usage is TRBJ2-3, with TRBD2 as a possible D gene (6 bases). In germline, CDR1 is MDHEN, CDR2 SYDVKM. This CDR3 has 16 residues. V lost 4 bases and J 0 bases, leaving 14 bases between the germline ends. The CDR3 spells CASSSSRLASTDTQYF. In nucleotides, the CDR3 is TGTGCCAGCAGTTCCTCCCGTCTAGCGAGCACAGATACGCAGTATTTT.

This rearrangement joins TRBV2 to TRBJ1-6; 7 bases line up with TRBD1. From germline, CDR1 is SNHLY and CDR2 FYNNEI. The junction had 5 bases not matched to a gene; V was cut back by 6 bases and J by 6 bases. The length of the CDR3 is 14 residues. CDR3 residues: CASRETGVNSPLHF. The CDR3 nucleotides are TGTGCCAGCAGAGAAACAGGGGTTAATTCACCCCTCCACTTT.

The V and J genes are TRBV6-5 and TRBJ2-7; TRBD2 matches 9 bases. Losses at the gene ends were 2 bases for V and 2 bases for J; bases not matched to a gene: 4. This CDR3 comprises 15 residues. Germline V lookup: CDR1 MNHEY, CDR2 SVGAGI. The CDR3 spells CASSYPAGGTYEQYF. CDR3 nucleotides: TGTGCCAGCAGTTACCCAGCGGGAGGCACCTACGAGCAGTACTTC.

The V gene is TRBV11-1, the J gene TRBJ2-1, with D unclear. V was trimmed by 2 bases and J by 6 bases, leaving 11 bases between them. Germline values: CDR1 SGHAT, CDR2 FQDESV (reference sequence). The CDR3 is 14 amino acids. The CDR3 here is CASSLSPSLNEQFF. The CDR3 region has the DNA TGTGCCAGCAGCTTAAGTCCTAGTCTCAATGAGCAGTTCTTC.

This clone showed up just once. The chain is built from TRBV19 and TRBJ2-5; 8 nucleotides align to TRBD2. With V trimmed by 9 bases and J by 2 bases, 8 bases remained unmatched. CDR3 length: 14 residues. In germline, CDR1 is LNHDA, CDR2 SQIVND (reference sequence). The CDR3: CASSGGRGQETQYF. The CDR3 nucleotides read TGTGCCAGCAGCGGGGGTCGGGGGCAAGAGACCCAGTACTTC.

The chain carries TRBV30 and TRBJ2-1; 9 positions agree with TRBD1. This CDR3 comprises 11 residues. The germline CDR1 and CDR2 sequences are GTSNPN and SVGIG (reference sequence). In nucleotides, the CDR3 is TGTGCTTGGGACAGGGACAATGAGCAGTTCTTC. The encoded protein is CAWDRDNEQFF.

The chain is built from TRBV7-6 and TRBJ2-7; 8 nucleotides align to TRBD1. V shed 4 bases and J 2 bases; nucleotides not matched to a gene: 4. Germline V CDR1 and CDR2: SGHVS, FNYEAQ. This CDR3 comprises 14 residues. The CDR3 sequence: CASSSGTGTYEQYF. The CDR3, as DNA: TGTGCCAGCAGCTCCGGGACAGGTACCTACGAGCAGTACTTC.

The chain recombines TRBV9 with TRBJ2-2, with TRBD1 identical over 8 bases. There are 15 residues in the CDR3. From germline, CDR1 is SGDLS and CDR2 YYNGEE. J gave up 5 bases and V 0 bases, and 3 bases lay outside the gene matches. CDR3 region: CASSVATGGTGELFF. CDR3 DNA sequence: TGTGCCAGCAGCGTAGCTACAGGGGGGACCGGGGAGCTGTTTTTT.

The chain combines TRBV19 with TRBJ2-2; tentative D call: TRBD2 (5 bases). The CDR3 is 16 residues long. The germline CDR1 and CDR2 sequences are LNHDA and SQIVND (reference sequence). V was shortened by 7 bases and J by 4 bases, with 19 bases between the two germline ends. The CDR3, as DNA: TGTGCCAGTACCAATAGAGGAGGAGGAGGCACCGGGGAGCTGTTTTTT. Its translation: CASTNRGGGGTGELFF.